This T cell receptor beta chain was sequenced for a study of shared clonotypes between healthy human individuals. Study conclusions and caveats: Clonotype sharing across donors was expected to vary with sequencing depth. Naive subsets tended to show greater estimated richness than memory subsets.

V was pared by 0 bases and J by 2 bases, with 11 bases between. The CDR3 is 15 residues long. The germline CDR1 and CDR2 sequences are SGHDT and YYEEEE. This clone was recorded only once. The antigen is not known. The authors divided CD4+ cells into CD45RA+ naive and CD45RA-negative memory subsets. At deep level, the assay was performed. The protocol was immunoSEQ multiplex PCR, while the TCRdb copy is restricted to in-frame clones and leaves out a portion. The sample contains millions of clones, just over 90% of which appear only once. The chain links TRBV5-6 to TRBJ2-5; D possibly uses TRBD1 or TRBD2 (5 bases each). Sequenced material: naive CD4+ T cells from PBMCs. The subset: CD45RA+ positively selected. This sequence originates from a man aged 18 to 29 in good health. Some clones in this sample may be carry-over from other donors' samples. CDR3 in DNA: TGTGCCAGCAGCTTGGTTTTGGGGACGCAAGAGACCCAGTACTTC. Its translation is CASSLVLGTQETQYF.